These 17 T cell receptor beta chains originate from one sample sequenced in a study of T-cell reconstitution after alpha-beta-depleted transplantation in children. Unique molecular identifiers were built into the TCRbeta library. TCRdb processed the PCR reads anew with MiXCR; each CDR3 protein has one entry. The table has about 540,000 distinct CDR3 sequences, about 18% seen once. The input for sequencing was PBMCs from the stem cell graft donor, taken from the stem cell graft. These receptors came from a human donor who donated a stem cell graft to a child with acute lymphoblastic leukemia.

The chain links TRBV27 to TRBJ1-4; D perhaps matches TRBD1 (6 bases). Germline CDR1 and CDR2: MNHEY and SMNVEV (reference sequence). V was clipped by 5 bases and J by 0 bases, with 22 bases between them. This CDR3 is built from 19 residues. In DNA, the CDR3 is TGTGCCAGCAGTGCCAGGACAGTTACTATTGGGGCAACTAATGAAAAACTGTTTTTT. It is translated as CASSARTVTIGATNEKLFF.

This chain uses TRBV4-1 with TRBJ2-1; TRBD2 might be the D (5 bases). Trimming cost V 0 bases and J 8 bases, with 11 bases left between them. The CDR3 loop spans 14 amino acids. CDR1 is MGHRA, CDR2 YSYEKL, per germline. The CDR3 loop is CASSQERSDYEQFF. The CDR3 nucleotides read TGCGCCAGCAGCCAAGAACGATCGGACTATGAGCAGTTCTTC.

The V gene is TRBV18, the J gene TRBJ2-6, with 7 bases identical to TRBD2. The CDR3 is made up of 16 amino acids. V shed 8 bases and J 2 bases; nucleotides not matched to a gene: 9. Germline loops: CDR1 KGHSH, CDR2 LQKENI. Here the CDR3 DNA reads TGTGCCAGCGCGGGAGACGTGGGGCCTGGGGCCAACGTCCTGACTTTC. Translating it yields CASAGDVGPGANVLTF.

The genes are TRBV7-3 and TRBJ1-4, with TRBD1 identical over 8 bases. Germline values: CDR1 SGHTA, CDR2 FQGTGA. J was trimmed by 6 bases and V by 2 bases; bases with no gene match: 2. CDR3 length: 14 residues. CDR3 nucleotide sequence: TGTGCCAGCAGCTTATCAGGGGGCTATGAAAAACTGTTTTTT. Translating gives CASSLSGGYEKLFF.

J is TRBJ1-3 and V is TRBV11-2, with TRBD1 as a possible D gene (5 bases). Germline loops: CDR1 SGHAT, CDR2 FQNNGV. The CDR3 extends over 15 amino acids. V shed 6 bases and J shed 2 bases, with 14 bases lying between them. In DNA form, the CDR3 reads TGTGCCAGCAGGTTCCAGGGTATGGCTGGAAACACCATATATTTT. The encoded protein is CASRFQGMAGNTIYF.

The chain combines TRBV5-1 with TRBJ2-1, with 9 bases lining up with TRBD2. The trim removed 5 bases at V and 8 bases at J, leaving 8 bases unmatched. Looked up from germline, CDR1 is SGHRS and CDR2 is YFSETQ. This CDR3 has 14 amino acids. The CDR3 DNA reads as TGCGCCAGCAGGTGGGGTAGCGGGAGTGATGAGCAGTTCTTC. Translated: CASRWGSGSDEQFF.

The rearrangement links TRBV20-1 to TRBJ2-1; 8 nucleotides agree with TRBD2. The CDR3 covers 16 residues. The trim removed 2 bases at V and 4 bases at J, leaving 10 bases unmatched. Per germline, CDR1 DFQATT and CDR2 SNEGSKA (reference sequence). CDR3 sequence (DNA): TGCAGTGCTAGAAAGTTAATTGGCGGGGGGTACAATGAGCAGTTCTTC. This gives the protein CSARKLIGGGYNEQFF.

This clonotype came up a few times. The V gene is TRBV4-2, the J gene TRBJ2-3; 12 nucleotides agree with TRBD2. After removal of 0 bases from V and 4 bases from J, the junction contained 8 bases not matched to a gene. The CDR3 is 18 amino acids. Germline CDR1 and CDR2: LGHNA and YNFKEQ. The CDR3 DNA is TGTGCCAGCAGCCAAGATGGCCTAGCGGGAGGGCCCCCAGATACGCAGTATTTT. Its protein product is CASSQDGLAGGPPDTQYF.

The sample holds a few counts of this clonotype. The chain joins TRBV9 to TRBJ2-2, with 8 bases identical to TRBD2. With 0 bases clipped from V and 3 bases from J, the junction kept 7 bases outside the gene matches. Per the germline V gene, CDR1 is SGDLS and CDR2 is YYNGEE. The CDR3 runs to 17 residues. The CDR3 DNA reads TGTGCCAGCAGCGTAGGTAGCGGGGATTTAGACACCGGGGAGCTGTTTTTT. It yields the protein CASSVGSGDLDTGELFF.

The rearrangement uses TRBV5-6 and TRBJ2-1, with 7 nucleotides matching TRBD1. J lost 12 bases, V lost 0 bases, and 15 bases had no gene match. This CDR3 region has 16 residues. Germline-derived CDR1 and CDR2 are SGHDT and YYEEEE. In DNA, the CDR3 is TGTGCCAGCAGCTTGGAGAACAGGGGTCTCCTTTTGGGGCAGTTCTTC. As protein: CASSLENRGLLLGQFF.

The chain combines TRBV12-3 or TRBV12-4 with TRBJ2-2; 8 bases line up with TRBD2. The CDR3 loop spans 17 amino acids. J gave up 4 bases and V 5 bases, and 12 bases lay outside the gene matches. The CDR3 DNA is TGTGCCAGCAGTCATCCCGGGAGGGCCCTGGGCACCGGGGAGCTGTTTTTT. Protein: CASSHPGRALGTGELFF.

V is TRBV20-1 and J is TRBJ2-3; D ambiguous. This CDR3 is 14 amino acids long. Germline lookup yields CDR1 DFQATT and CDR2 SNEGSKA (reference sequence). V lost 0 bases, J lost 2 bases, and 9 bases lay in between. As DNA, the CDR3 is TGCAGTGCTAGAGAACTTACCTACACAGATACGCAGTATTTT. Its translation is CSARELTYTDTQYF.

V usage is TRBV5-1 and J usage is TRBJ2-7; D is undetermined. Between the trimmed V and J ends, which lost 0 bases and 7 bases, there was a span of 11 bases. CDR1 and CDR2 (germline): SGHRS, YFSETQ. The CDR3 is 13 amino acids. The CDR3 DNA sequence: TGCGCCAGCAGCTTGGAATGGCCTTGGGAGCAGTACTTC. Its protein product is CASSLEWPWEQYF.

This chain links TRBV5-1 with TRBJ2-1, with 12 bases identical to TRBD2. J was trimmed by 7 bases and V by 4 bases; bases with no gene match: 6. The CDR3 sequence is 15 residues long. CDR1 SGHRS and CDR2 YFSETQ come from the germline V gene. The CDR3 nucleotides read TGCGCCAGCAGCCGCCGACTAGCGGGAGTAAATGAGCAGTTCTTC. Residues: CASSRRLAGVNEQFF.

This clonotype has more than one count but fewer than ten. J is TRBJ2-7 and V is TRBV18; no definite D call. Trimming stripped 0 bases from V and 3 bases from J, with 9 bases between. The CDR3 contains 14 residues. Germline-derived CDR1 and CDR2 are KGHSH and LQKENI. CDR3 bases: TGTGCCAGCTCACCACCGACCCATCACTACGAGCAGTACTTC. It translates to CASSPPTHHYEQYF.

V usage is TRBV20-1 and J usage is TRBJ2-1; D might be TRBD2 (5 bases). V was cut by 6 bases and J by 3 bases, with 15 bases left in between. In germline, CDR1 is DFQATT, CDR2 SNEGSKA (reference sequence). CDR3 length equals 14 residues. The CDR3 DNA follows: TGCAGTGCCCCCCCAAAGACTATCTACAATGAGCAGTTCTTC. Its protein is CSAPPKTIYNEQFF.

The rearrangement links TRBV11-2 to TRBJ2-5, with D tentatively TRBD2 (5 bases). From germline, CDR1 is SGHAT and CDR2 FQNNGV. The CDR3 length is 16 residues. Trimming removed 1 base at V and 1 base at J, with 13 bases between. CDR3: CASSLGLTSTQETQYF. The CDR3 DNA is TGTGCCAGCAGCTTAGGACTAACTAGTACCCAAGAGACCCAGTACTTC.